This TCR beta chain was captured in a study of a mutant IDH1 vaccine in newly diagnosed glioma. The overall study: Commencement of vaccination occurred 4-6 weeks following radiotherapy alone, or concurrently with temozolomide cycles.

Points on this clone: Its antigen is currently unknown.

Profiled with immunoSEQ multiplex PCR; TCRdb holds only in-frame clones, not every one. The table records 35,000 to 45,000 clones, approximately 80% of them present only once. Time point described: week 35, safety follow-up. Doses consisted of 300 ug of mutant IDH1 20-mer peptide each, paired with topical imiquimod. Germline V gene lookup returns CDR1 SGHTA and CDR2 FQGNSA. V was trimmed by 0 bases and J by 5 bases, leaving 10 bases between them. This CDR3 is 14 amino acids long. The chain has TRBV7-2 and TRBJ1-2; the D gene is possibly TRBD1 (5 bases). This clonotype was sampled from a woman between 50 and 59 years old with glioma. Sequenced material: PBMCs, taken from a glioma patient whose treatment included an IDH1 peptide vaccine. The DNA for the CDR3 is TGTGCCAGCAGCTTAGCACAGCGGGGGTATGGCTACACCTTC. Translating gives CASSLAQRGYGYTF.